This T cell receptor beta chain was sequenced during a study of shared clonotypes between healthy human individuals. Regarding the study as a whole: Some naive CD4 clonotypes, about 5%, turned up in common across several donors.

Germline CDR1 is SGHAT and CDR2 is FQNNGV. The V and J ends lost 0 bases and 3 bases, in that order; junction bases with no gene match: 5. The CDR3 is made up of 16 amino acids. On this clone itself: Its specificity is unknown.

In the authors' workflow: For the immunoSEQ data, sequences were junction-only without quality scores, so filtering differed. The repertoire was sequenced with immunoSEQ multiplex PCR; TCRdb's copy has only in-frame clones and lacks some. D and trimming were read from the DNA, whereas the V and J calls and clone size are those reported in that table. This sample carries just over 2,000,000 clones, 90% to 95% of them seen once, and the ten largest clones take roughly 0.13%. The receptor comes from a man younger than 30 in good health. The V gene is TRBV11-2, the J gene TRBJ2-7; 10 positions agree with TRBD1. The sequenced material came from naive CD4+ T cells sorted from blood. Subset in this sample: CD45RA+ positively selected. The CDR3 sequence is CASSLEMTGGGYEQYF. For the CDR3, the DNA is TGTGCCAGCAGCTTAGAAATGACAGGGGGCGGCTACGAGCAGTACTTC. Variable domain in full (rest from reference TRBV11-2 and TRBJ2-7): EAGVAQSPRYKIIEKRQSVAFWCNPISGHATLYWYQQILGQGPKLLIQFQNNGVVDDSQLPKDRFSAERLKGVDSTLKIQPAKLEDSAVYLCASSLEMTGGGYEQYFGPGTRLTVT.